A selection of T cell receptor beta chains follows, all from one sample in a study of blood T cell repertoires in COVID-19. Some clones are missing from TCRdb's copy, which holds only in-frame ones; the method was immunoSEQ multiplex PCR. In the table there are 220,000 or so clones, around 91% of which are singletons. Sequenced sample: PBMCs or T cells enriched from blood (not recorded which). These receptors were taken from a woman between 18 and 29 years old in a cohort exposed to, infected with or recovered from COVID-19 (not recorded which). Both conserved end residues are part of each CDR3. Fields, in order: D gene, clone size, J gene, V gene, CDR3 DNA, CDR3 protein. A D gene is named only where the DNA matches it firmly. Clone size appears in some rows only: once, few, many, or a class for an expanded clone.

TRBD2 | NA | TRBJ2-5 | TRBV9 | TGTGCCAGCAGCGTAGGTCGGACTAGCGGGTTCCAAGAGACCCAGTACTTC | CASSVGRTSGFQETQYF
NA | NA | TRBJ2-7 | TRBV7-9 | TGTGCCAGCAGCTCCGACATAGCGTCTCCTCCCTACGAGCAGTACTTC | CASSSDIASPPYEQYF
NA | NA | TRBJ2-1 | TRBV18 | TGTGCCAGCTCACCATCGGGGGACAATGAGCAGTTCTTC | CASSPSGDNEQFF
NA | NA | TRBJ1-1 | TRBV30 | TGTGCCTGGAGTCAACCCCAGGGCACTGAAGCTTTCTTT | CAWSQPQGTEAFF
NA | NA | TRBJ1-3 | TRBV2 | TGTGCCAGCAGTGAAGCATCCGGCTCTGGAAACACCATATATTTT | CASSEASGSGNTIYF
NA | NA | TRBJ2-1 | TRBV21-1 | TGTGCCAGCAGCAAAGGGTCCGTAGGTGTGGGGGACAGGGGGCCGGATGAGCAGTTCTTC | CASSKGSVGVGDRGPDEQFF
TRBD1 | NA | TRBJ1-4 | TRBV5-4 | TGTGCCAGCAGCTGGCGCGGACAGGGTAATGAAAAACTGTTTTTT | CASSWRGQGNEKLFF
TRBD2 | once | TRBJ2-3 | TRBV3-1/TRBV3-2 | TGTGCCAGCAGCCAGCCTAGCGGGAGCACAGATACGCAGTATTTT | CASSQPSGSTDTQYF
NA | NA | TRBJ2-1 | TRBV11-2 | TGTGCCAGCAGCTTAATTAGTGTTGAGCAGTTCTTC | CASSLISVEQFF
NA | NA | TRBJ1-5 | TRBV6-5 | TGTGCCAGCAGCCCGGGACAAGATCGCAATCAGCCCCAGCATTTT | CASSPGQDRNQPQHF
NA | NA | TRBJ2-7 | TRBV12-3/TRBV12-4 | TGTGCCAGCAGTTCCGCCTACGAGCAGTACTTC | CASSSAYEQYF
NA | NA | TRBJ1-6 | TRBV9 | TGTGCCAGCAGCGTAGAAGACAGTTCCTATAATTCACCCCTCCACTTT | CASSVEDSSYNSPLHF
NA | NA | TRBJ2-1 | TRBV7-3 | TGTGCCAGCAGCTTAATGGATGCAGGGAATGAGCAGTTCTTC | CASSLMDAGNEQFF
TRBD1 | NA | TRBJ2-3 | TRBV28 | TGTGCCAGCAGCACTGGACAGGGAACAGATACGCAGTATTTT | CASSTGQGTDTQYF
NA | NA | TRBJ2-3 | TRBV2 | TGTGCCACCGCTTTATGGAGGACAGATACGCAGTATTTT | CATALWRTDTQYF
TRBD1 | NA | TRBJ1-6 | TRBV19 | TGTGCCAGTAGCCAGGCAGGGGGTAGGTCACCCCTCCACTTT | CASSQAGGRSPLHF
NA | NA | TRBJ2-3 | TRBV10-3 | TGTGCCATCAGTGAGCCTAGCGCGAGCACAGATACGCAGTATTTT | CAISEPSASTDTQYF
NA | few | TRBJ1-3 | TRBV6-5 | TGTGCCAGCAGTTACTCCAACTCTGGAAACACCATATATTTT | CASSYSNSGNTIYF
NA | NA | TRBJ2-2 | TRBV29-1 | TGCAGCGTTGTGAAGGGGTGGGACACCGGGGAGCTGTTTTTT | CSVVKGWDTGELFF
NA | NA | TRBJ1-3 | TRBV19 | TGTGCCACTGAAGTCGGGGGATCTGGAAACACCATATATTTT | CATEVGGSGNTIYF
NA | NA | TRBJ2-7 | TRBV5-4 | TGTGCCAGCAGCTTGGCCACCCGAGGGTCCTCGAGGGAGCAGTACTTC | CASSLATRGSSREQYF
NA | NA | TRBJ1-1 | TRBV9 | TGTGCCAGCAGCGCCGACTCCAGAGGGAACACTGAAGCTTTCTTT | CASSADSRGNTEAFF
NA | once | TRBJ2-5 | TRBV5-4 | TGTGCCAGCAGCTTTACCACCGGGAGCGGAGAACAAGAGACCCAGTACTTC | CASSFTTGSGEQETQYF
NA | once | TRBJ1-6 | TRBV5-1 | TGCGCCAGCAGCTCCAGTAATAATTCACCCCTCCACTTT | CASSSSNNSPLHF
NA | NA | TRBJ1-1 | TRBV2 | TGTGCCAGCAGCTTAGGACAGACTATTGAAGCTTTCTTT | CASSLGQTIEAFF
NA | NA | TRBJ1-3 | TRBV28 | TGTGCCAGCAGTTTAGGTCAGGGAGGAAACACCATATATTTT | CASSLGQGGNTIYF
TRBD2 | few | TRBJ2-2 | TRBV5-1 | TGCGCCAGCAGCTTGGCCGCGGGGGGCCAACCCGGGGAGCTGTTTTTT | CASSLAAGGQPGELFF
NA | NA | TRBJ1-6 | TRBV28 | TGTGCCAGCAGTCAGGGTATGGATAATTCACCCCTCCACTTT | CASSQGMDNSPLHF
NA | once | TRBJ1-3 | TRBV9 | TGTGCCAGCAGCGTCTTAGACGGCGGGGGGTCTGGAAACACCATATATTTT | CASSVLDGGGSGNTIYF
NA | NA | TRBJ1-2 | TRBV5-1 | TGCGCCAGCAGCTTGGACACTCAGGCTAACTATGGCTACACCTTC | CASSLDTQANYGYTF
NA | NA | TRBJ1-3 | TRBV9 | TGTGCCAGCAGCGTAGCTACGGGAAACACCATATATTTT | CASSVATGNTIYF
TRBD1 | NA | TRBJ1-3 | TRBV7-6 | TGTGCCAGCAGCTTAGGGGGGACAGATTCTGGAAACACCATATATTTT | CASSLGGTDSGNTIYF